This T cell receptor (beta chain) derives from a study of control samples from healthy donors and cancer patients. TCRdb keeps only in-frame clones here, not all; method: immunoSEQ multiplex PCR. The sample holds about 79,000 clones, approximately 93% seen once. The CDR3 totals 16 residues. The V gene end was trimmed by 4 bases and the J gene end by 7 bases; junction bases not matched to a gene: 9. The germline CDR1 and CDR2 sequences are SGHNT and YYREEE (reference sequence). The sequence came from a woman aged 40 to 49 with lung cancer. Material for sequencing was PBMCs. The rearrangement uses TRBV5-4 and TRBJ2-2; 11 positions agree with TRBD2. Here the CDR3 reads CASSPGTSGPFGELFF. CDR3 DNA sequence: TGTGCCAGCAGCCCTGGGACTAGCGGACCGTTCGGGGAGCTGTTTTTT.